The sequence of this TCR beta chain was determined in a study of cytomegalovirus exposure and HLA in healthy donors. Study outcomes and limitations: Fewer N-insertions (relative to the 666-donor mean) were reportedly seen in an Asian-associated ancestry cluster in a later analysis. As a later analysis showed, a missense DCLRE1C variant was linked to trimming of TCR beta V- and J-genes. Most of the CMV-associated TCR beta chains (in a later analysis) appeared to be HLA-restricted.

The CDR3 runs 14 residues. Per the germline V gene, CDR1 is SEHNR and CDR2 is FQNEAQ (reference sequence). Trimming left V 4 bases short and J 1 base short, with 10 bases between. Primers: 60 Vbeta forward and 13 Jbeta reverse. Authors' analysis steps: A follow-up analysis tallied 70 million to 80 million unique TCR beta chains, about 11 million shared. The table came from immunoSEQ multiplex PCR; TCRdb's copy has only in-frame clones and leaves some out. V and J calls and clone size are given by that table; D and trimming were obtained from the DNA. The sample shows approximately 160,000 clones, 75% to 90% of them seen only once. In regard to this clone: What it binds is unknown.

This rearrangement joins TRBV7-9 to TRBJ1-1, with D tentatively TRBD1 (5 bases). Sequencing was performed on PBMCs. This receptor was obtained from a woman aged 45-65 years in good health and CMV-seropositive. CDR3 coding DNA: TGTGCCAGCAGCTCCTCGGACAAGAACACTGAAGCTTTCTTT. Amino acid sequence: CASSSSDKNTEAFF.